This TCR beta chain was identified in a study of T cell responses to AZD1222 COVID-19 vaccine. Whole-study results and caveats: Repertoire collection took place solely once the T cell response had peaked.

CDR3 length: 12 amino acids. Germline CDR1 and CDR2: SNHLY and FYNNEI. Between the trimmed V and J ends, which lost 2 bases and 7 bases, there was a span of 6 bases. As for this clone: Its antigen remains unknown.

Assay: immunoSEQ multiplex PCR; the TCRdb copy retains only in-frame clones and omits some. The table has approximately 140,000 clones, roughly 94% seen once. This sample comprised peripheral blood, obtained on day 0 of AZD1222 vaccination. This clonotype originated in an adult in good health. The rearrangement links TRBV2 to TRBJ2-1, with a weak D call TRBD2 (6 bases). CDR3 sequence: CASSESGNEQFF. In DNA form, the CDR3 reads TGTGCCAGCAGTGAAAGCGGGAATGAGCAGTTCTTC.